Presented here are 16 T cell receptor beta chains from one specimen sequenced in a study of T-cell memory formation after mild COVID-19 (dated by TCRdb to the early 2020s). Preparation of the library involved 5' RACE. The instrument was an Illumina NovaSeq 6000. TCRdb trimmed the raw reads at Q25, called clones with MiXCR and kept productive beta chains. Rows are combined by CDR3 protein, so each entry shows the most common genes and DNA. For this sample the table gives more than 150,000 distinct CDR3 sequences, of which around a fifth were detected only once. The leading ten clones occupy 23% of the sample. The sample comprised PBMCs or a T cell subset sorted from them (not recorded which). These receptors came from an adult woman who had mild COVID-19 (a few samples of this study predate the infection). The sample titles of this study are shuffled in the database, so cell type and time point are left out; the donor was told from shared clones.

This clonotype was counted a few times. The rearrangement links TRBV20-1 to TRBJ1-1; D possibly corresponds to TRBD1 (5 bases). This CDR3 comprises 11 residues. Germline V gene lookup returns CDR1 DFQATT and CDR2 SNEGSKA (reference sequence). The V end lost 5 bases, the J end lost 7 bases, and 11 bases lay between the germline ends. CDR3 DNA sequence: TGCAGTGCTGAGTGGGGGATTGAAGCTTTCTTT. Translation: CSAEWGIEAFF.

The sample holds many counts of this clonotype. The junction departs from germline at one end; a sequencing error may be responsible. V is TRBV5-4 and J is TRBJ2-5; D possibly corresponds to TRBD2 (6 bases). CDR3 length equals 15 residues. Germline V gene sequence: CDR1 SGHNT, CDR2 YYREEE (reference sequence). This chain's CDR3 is CASSLLGSSKETQYF. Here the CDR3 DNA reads TGTGCCAGCAGCTTGCTCGGGAGTTCCAAAGAAACCCAGTACTTC.

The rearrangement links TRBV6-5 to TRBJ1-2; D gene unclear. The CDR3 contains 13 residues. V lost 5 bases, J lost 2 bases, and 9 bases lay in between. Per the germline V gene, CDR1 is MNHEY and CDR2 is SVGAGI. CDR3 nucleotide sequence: TGTGCCAGCAGTCCAACAGAGAACTATGGCTACACCTTC. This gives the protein CASSPTENYGYTF.

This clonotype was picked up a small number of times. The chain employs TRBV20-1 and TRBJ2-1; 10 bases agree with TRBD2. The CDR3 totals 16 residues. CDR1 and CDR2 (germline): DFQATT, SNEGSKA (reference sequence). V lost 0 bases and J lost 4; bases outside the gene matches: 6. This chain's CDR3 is CSARDGEREGYNEQFF. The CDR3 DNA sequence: TGCAGTGCTAGAGATGGCGAGCGGGAGGGGTACAATGAGCAGTTCTTC.

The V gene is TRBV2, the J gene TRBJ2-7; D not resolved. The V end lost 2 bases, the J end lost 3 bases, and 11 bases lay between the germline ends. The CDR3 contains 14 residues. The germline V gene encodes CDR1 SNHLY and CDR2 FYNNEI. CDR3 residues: CASSEKSSYYEQYF. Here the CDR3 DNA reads TGTGCCAGCAGTGAAAAGTCTAGTTACTACGAGCAGTACTTC.

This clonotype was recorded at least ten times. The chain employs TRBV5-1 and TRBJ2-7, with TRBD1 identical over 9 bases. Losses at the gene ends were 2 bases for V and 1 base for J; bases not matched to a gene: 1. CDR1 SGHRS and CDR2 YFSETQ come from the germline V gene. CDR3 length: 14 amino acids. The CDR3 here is CASSFGTGSYEQYF. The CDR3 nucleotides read TGCGCCAGCAGCTTCGGGACAGGGTCCTACGAGCAGTACTTC.

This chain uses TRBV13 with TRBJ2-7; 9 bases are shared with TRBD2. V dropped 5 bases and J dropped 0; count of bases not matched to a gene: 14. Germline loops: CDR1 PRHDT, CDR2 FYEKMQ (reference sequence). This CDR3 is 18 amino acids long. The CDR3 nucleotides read TGTGCCAGCAGCGATACCGGGGGAACTAGCGGGCCCTCCTACGAGCAGTACTTC. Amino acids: CASSDTGGTSGPSYEQYF. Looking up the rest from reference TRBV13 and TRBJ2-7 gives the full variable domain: AAGVIQSPRHLIKEKRETATLKCYPIPRHDTVYWYQQGPGQDPQFLISFYEKMQSDKGSIPDRFSAQQFSDYHSELNMSSLELGDSALYFCASSDTGGTSGPSYEQYFGPGTRLTVT.

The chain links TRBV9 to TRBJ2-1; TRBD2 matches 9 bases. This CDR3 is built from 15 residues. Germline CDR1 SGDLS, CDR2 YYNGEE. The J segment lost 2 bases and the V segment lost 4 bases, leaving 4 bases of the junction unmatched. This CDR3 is CASSPSGIAYNEQFF. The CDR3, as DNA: TGTGCCAGCAGCCCTAGCGGGATTGCCTACAATGAGCAGTTCTTC.

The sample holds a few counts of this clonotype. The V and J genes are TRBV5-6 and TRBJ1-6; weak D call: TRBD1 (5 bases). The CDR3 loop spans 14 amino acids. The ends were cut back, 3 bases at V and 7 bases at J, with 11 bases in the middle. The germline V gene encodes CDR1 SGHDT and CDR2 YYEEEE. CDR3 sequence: CASSSGQGNSPLHF. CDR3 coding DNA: TGTGCCAGCAGCTCGGGGCAGGGAAATTCACCCCTCCACTTT.

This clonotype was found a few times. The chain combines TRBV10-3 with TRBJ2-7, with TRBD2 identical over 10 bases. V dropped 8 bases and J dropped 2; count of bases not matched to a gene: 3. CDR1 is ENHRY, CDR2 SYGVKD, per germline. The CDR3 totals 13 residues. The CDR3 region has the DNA TGTGCCATCGGACTAGCGGAAACCTACGAGCAGTACTTC. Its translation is CAIGLAETYEQYF.

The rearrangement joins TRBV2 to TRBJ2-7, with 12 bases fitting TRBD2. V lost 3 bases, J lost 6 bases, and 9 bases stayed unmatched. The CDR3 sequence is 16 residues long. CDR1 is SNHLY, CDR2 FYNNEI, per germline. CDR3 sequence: CASSDPLAGGPGEQYF. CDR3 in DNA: TGTGCCAGCAGTGACCCCCTAGCGGGAGGGCCGGGCGAGCAGTACTTC.

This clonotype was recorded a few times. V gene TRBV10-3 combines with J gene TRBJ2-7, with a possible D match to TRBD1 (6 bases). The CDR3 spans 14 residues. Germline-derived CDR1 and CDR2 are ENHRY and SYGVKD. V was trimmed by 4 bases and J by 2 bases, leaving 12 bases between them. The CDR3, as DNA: TGTGCCATCAGTGGGGGGCCAGAGACCTACGAGCAGTACTTC. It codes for CAISGGPETYEQYF.

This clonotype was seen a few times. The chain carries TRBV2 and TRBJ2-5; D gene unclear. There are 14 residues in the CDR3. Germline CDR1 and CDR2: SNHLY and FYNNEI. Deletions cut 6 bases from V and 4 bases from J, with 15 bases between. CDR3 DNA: TGTGCCAGCAGCTCGTCAATGGGTGTAGAGACCCAGTACTTC. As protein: CASSSSMGVETQYF.

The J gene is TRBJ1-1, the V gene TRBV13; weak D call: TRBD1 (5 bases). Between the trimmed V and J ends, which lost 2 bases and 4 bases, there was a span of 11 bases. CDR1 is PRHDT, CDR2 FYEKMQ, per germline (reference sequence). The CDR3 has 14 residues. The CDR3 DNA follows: TGTGCCAGCAGCTTACCTAGGGGAGTCACTGAAGCTTTCTTT. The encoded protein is CASSLPRGVTEAFF.

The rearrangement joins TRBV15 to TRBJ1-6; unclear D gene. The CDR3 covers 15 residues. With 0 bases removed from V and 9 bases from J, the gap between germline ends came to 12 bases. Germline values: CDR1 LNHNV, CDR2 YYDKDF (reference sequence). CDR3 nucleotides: TGTGCCACCAGCAGAGATTTGTCGTGGGCTTCACCCCTCCACTTT. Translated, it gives CATSRDLSWASPLHF. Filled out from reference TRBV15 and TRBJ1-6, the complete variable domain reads DAMVIQNPRYQVTQFGKPVTLSCSQTLNHNVMYWYQQKSSQAPKLLFHYYDKDFNNEADTPDNFQSRRPNTSFCFLDIRSPGLGDTAMYLCATSRDLSWASPLHFGNGTRLTVT.

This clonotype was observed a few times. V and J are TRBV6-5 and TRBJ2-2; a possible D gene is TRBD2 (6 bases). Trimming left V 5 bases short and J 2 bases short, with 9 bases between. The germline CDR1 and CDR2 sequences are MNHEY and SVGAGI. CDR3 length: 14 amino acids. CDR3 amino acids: CASSISGNTGELFF. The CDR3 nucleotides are TGTGCCAGCAGTATTAGCGGCAACACCGGGGAGCTGTTTTTT.